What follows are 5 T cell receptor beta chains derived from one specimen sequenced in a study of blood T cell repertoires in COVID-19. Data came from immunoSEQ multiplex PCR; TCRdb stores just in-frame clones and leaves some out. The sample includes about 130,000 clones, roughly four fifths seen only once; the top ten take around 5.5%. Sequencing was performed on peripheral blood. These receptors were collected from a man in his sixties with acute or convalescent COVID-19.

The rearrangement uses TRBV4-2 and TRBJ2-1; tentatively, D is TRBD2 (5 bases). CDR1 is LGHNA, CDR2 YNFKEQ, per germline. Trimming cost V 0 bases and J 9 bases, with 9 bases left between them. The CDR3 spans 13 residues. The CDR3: CASSQDAGREQFF. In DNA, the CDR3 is TGTGCCAGCAGCCAAGACGCGGGTCGTGAGCAGTTCTTC.

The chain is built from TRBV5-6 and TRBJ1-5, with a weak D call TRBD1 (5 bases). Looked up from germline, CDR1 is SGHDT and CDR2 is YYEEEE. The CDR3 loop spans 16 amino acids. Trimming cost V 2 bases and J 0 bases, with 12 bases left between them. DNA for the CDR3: TGTGCCAGCAGCTTCTTGGCGGGGGATAGCAATCAGCCCCAGCATTTT. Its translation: CASSFLAGDSNQPQHF.

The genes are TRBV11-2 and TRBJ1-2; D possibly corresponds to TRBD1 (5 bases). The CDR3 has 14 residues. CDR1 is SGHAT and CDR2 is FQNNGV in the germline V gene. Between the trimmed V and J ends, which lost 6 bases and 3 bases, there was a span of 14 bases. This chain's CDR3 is CASRPGGRHYGYTF. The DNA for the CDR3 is TGTGCCAGCAGGCCCGGGGGGAGGCACTATGGCTACACCTTC.

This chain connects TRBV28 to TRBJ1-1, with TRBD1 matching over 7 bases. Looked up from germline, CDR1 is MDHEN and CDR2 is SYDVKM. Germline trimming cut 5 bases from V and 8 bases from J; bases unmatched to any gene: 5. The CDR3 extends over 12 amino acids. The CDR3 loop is CASSADRAEAFF. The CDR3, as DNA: TGTGCCAGCAGTGCTGACAGGGCGGAAGCTTTCTTT. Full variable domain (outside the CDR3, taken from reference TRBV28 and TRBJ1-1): DVKVTQSSRYLVKRTGEKVFLECVQDMDHENMFWYRQDPGLGLRLIYFSYDVKMKEKGDIPEGYSVSREKKERFSLILESASTNQTSMYLCASSADRAEAFFGQGTRLTVV.

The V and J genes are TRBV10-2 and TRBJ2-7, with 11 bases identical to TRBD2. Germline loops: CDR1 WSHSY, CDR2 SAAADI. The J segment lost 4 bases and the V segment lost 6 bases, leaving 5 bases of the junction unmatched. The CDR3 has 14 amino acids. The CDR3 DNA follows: TGCGCCAGCAGCCCTAGCGGGAGGACATACGAGCAGTACTTC. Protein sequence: CASSPSGRTYEQYF.